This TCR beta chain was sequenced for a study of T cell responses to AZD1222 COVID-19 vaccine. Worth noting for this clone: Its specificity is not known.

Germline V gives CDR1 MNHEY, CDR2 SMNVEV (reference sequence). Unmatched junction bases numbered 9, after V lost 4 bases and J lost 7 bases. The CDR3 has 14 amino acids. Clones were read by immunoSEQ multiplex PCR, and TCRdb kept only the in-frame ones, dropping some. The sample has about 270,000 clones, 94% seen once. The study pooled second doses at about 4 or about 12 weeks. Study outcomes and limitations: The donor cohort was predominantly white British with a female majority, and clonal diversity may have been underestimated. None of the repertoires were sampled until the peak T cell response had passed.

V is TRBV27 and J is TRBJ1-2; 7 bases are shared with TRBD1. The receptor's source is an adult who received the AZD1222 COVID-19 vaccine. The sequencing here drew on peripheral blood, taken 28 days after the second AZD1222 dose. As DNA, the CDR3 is TGTGCCAGCAGTTCCCCGGGACAGCCCGTTGGCTACACCTTC. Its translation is CASSSPGQPVGYTF.